The TCR beta chain described here comes from a study of blood T cell repertoires in COVID-19. Overall study context: Whether acute or convalescent, the COVID-19 samples came from the United States, Italy and Spain. T cells, B-cell-depleted T cells, or PBMCs supplied cDNA or gDNA.

As originally analysed: Amplification of reference gene primers provided the estimated nucleated cell counts. Clones were read by immunoSEQ multiplex PCR, and TCRdb kept only the in-frame ones, dropping some. V and J calls and clone size follow that table, whereas D and trimming were derived from the DNA. The table lists some 230,000 clones, approximately 83% of them singletons, with less than 2.5% in the top ten. The material sequenced was peripheral blood. This TCR came from a woman aged 60-75 years with acute or convalescent COVID-19.

CDR3 region: CASSPGSAGVTDTQYF. CDR3 DNA: TGTGCCAGCTCACCAGGTTCAGCGGGGGTGACAGATACGCAGTATTTT. V gene TRBV18 combines with J gene TRBJ2-3; 8 bases agree with TRBD2. The J segment lost 3 bases and the V segment lost 2 bases, leaving 7 bases of the junction unmatched. Germline CDR1 is KGHSH and CDR2 is LQKENI. The CDR3 runs to 16 residues. Based on the CDR3 plus reference TRBV18 and TRBJ2-3, the full variable domain is NAGVMQNPRHLVRRRGQEARLRCSPMKGHSHVYWYRQLPEEGLKFMVYLQKENIIDESGMPKERFSAEFPKEGPSILRIQQVVRGDSAAYFCASSPGSAGVTDTQYFGPGTRLTVL.